This T cell receptor beta chain was identified during a study of CD8 T cells in Susac syndrome. Blood CD8+ and CD4+ T cells underwent high-throughput TCR beta sequencing. There are 12 residues in the CDR3. V dropped 8 bases and J dropped 0 bases, with 5 bases sitting between them. CDR1 is SEHNR and CDR2 is FQNEAQ in the germline V gene (reference sequence). A note on this clonotype: Its antigen is currently unknown.

Overall study results and limits: TEMRA cells and active patients showed peak Susac CD8+ clonal expansion.

About 0.45 to 1 ug RNA was reverse transcribed with random hexamers. Across 54 Vbeta and 13 Jbeta, immunoSEQ multiplex PCR amplified TCR beta CDR3. MiXCR, run by TCRdb on the immunoSEQ multiplex PCR reads, gives a single entry per CDR3 protein. The sample holds around 81,000 distinct CDR3 sequences; approximately 95% are singletons and the top ten take approximately 0.94%. Material: CD8+ T cells from PBMCs. V is TRBV7-9 and J is TRBJ1-5; D gene unclear. This clonotype was sampled from a human donor with Susac syndrome. The CDR3 is CASGFSNQPQHF. In DNA, the CDR3 is TGTGCCAGCGGTTTTAGCAATCAGCCCCAGCATTTT.